These 3 T cell receptor beta chains originate from one sample sequenced in a study of shared clonotypes between healthy human individuals. Produced via immunoSEQ multiplex PCR; TCRdb's table is partial and in-frame only. Of 100,000 or so clones in the sample, under 70% were seen once. Sequenced material: memory CD8+ T cells sorted from blood. Described subset: CD45RO+ cells pooled with CCR7-negative TemRA cells. The receptors derive from a woman between 25 and 40 years old in good health.

CDR3 sequence reads: CASRRGTNYGYTF. Written as DNA, the CDR3 is TGTGCCAGCAGGCGGGGGACTAACTATGGCTACACCTTC. V and J are TRBV5-8 and TRBJ1-2, with D perhaps TRBD1 (5 bases). Germline V lookup: CDR1 SGHTS, CDR2 YDEGEE. This CDR3 region has 13 residues. V lost 5 bases to trimming and J lost 0 bases, with 8 bases between them.

This chain connects TRBV28 to TRBJ2-3, with 10 nucleotides matching TRBD2. The ends lost 3 bases at V and 2 bases at J; junction bases unmatched: 11. From germline, CDR1 is MDHEN and CDR2 SYDVKM. The CDR3 is 18 residues long. CDR3 sequence reads: CASSFRLAGVRNTDTQYF. CDR3 nucleotides: TGTGCCAGCAGTTTCCGGCTAGCGGGAGTGCGGAACACAGATACGCAGTATTTT.

The DNA for the CDR3 is TGTGCCAGTAATTCGATTAGCACAGATACGCAGTATTTT. The encoded protein is CASNSISTDTQYF. V usage is TRBV19 and J usage is TRBJ2-3; no reliable D call. Germline assignment: CDR1 LNHDA and CDR2 SQIVND (reference sequence). The CDR3 loop spans 13 amino acids. Trimming stripped 7 bases from V and 0 bases from J, with 8 bases between.